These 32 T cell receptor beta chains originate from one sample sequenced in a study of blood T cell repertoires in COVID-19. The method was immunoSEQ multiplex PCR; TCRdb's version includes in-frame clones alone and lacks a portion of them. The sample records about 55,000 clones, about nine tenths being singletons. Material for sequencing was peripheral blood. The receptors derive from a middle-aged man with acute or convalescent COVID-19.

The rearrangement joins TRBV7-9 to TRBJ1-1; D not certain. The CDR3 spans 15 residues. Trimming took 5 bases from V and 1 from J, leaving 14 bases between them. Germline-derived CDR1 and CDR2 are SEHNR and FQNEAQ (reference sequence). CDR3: CASSESSGWNTEAFF. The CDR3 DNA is TGTGCCAGCAGCGAATCAAGTGGCTGGAACACTGAAGCTTTCTTT.

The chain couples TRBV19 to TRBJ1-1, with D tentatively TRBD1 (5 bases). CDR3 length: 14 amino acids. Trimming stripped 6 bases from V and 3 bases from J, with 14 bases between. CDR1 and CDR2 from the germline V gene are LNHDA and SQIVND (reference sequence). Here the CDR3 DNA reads TGTGCCAGTAGCCAGGGACTCAGGGACACTGAAGCTTTCTTT. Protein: CASSQGLRDTEAFF. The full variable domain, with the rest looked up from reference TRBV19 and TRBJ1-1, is DGGITQSPKYLFRKEGQNVTLSCEQNLNHDAMYWYRQDPGQGLRLIYYSQIVNDFQKGDIAEGYSVSREKKESFPLTVTSAQKNPTAFYLCASSQGLRDTEAFFGQGTRLTVV.

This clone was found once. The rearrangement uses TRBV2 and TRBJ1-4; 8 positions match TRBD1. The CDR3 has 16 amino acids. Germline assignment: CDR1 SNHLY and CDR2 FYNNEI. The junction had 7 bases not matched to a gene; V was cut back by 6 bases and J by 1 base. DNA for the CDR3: TGTGCCAGCAGAGACGGGACAGGCGGAACTAATGAAAAACTGTTTTTT. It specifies CASRDGTGGTNEKLFF.

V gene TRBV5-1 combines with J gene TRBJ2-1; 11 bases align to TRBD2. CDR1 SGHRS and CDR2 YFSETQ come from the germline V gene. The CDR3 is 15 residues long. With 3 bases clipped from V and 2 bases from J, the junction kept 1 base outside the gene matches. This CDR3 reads CASSSTSGAYNEQFF. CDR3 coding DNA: TGCGCCAGCAGCTCGACTAGCGGGGCCTACAATGAGCAGTTCTTC.

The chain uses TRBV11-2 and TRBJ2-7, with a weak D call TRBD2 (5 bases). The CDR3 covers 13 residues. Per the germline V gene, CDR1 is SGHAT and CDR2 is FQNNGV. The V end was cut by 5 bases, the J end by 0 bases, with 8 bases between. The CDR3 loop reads CASSGSASYEQYF. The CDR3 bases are TGTGCCAGCAGCGGTAGCGCCTCCTACGAGCAGTACTTC.

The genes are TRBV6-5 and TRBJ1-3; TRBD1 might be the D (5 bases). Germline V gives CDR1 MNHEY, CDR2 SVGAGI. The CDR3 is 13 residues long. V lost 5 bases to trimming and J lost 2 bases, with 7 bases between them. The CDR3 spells CASSPTAGNTIYF. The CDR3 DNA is TGTGCCAGCAGTCCGACAGCTGGAAACACCATATATTTT.

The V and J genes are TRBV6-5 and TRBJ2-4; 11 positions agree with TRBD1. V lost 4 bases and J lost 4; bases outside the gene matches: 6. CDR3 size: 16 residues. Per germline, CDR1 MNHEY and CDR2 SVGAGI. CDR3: CASSSTGTGGKNIQYF. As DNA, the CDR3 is TGTGCCAGCAGTTCGACGGGGACAGGGGGGAAAAACATTCAGTACTTC.

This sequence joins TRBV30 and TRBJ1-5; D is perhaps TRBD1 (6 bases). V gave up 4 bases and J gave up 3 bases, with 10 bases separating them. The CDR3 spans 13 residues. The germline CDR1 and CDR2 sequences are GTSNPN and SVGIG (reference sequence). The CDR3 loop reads CAWNRDNNQPQHF. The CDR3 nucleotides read TGTGCCTGGAACCGGGACAACAATCAGCCCCAGCATTTT.

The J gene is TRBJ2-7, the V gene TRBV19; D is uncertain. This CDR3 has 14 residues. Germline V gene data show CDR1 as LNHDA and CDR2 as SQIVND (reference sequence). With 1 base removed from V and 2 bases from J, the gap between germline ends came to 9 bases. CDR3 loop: CASSIGDTAYEQYF. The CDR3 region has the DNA TGTGCCAGTAGTATAGGCGACACAGCCTACGAGCAGTACTTC. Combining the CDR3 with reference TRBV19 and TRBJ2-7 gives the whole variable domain DGGITQSPKYLFRKEGQNVTLSCEQNLNHDAMYWYRQDPGQGLRLIYYSQIVNDFQKGDIAEGYSVSREKKESFPLTVTSAQKNPTAFYLCASSIGDTAYEQYFGPGTRLTVT.

The CDR3 here is CASSNRDRGSYTGELFF. As DNA, the CDR3 is TGTGCCAGCAGCAATCGTGACAGGGGCTCTTACACCGGGGAGCTGTTTTTT. This sequence joins TRBV21-1 and TRBJ2-2; TRBD1, as called in the table, went unchecked against the DNA. TRBV21-1 is flagged as a pseudogene. The CDR3 runs 17 residues.

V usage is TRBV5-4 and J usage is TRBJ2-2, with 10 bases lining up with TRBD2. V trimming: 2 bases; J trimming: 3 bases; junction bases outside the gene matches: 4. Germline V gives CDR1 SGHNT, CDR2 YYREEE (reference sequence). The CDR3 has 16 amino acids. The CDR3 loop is CASSLGAGGYTGELFF. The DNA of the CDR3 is TGTGCCAGCAGCTTAGGAGCGGGAGGGTACACCGGGGAGCTGTTTTTT.

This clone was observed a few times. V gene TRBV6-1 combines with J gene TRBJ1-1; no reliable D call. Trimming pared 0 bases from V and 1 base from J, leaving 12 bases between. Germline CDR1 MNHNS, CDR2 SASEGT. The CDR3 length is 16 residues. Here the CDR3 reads CASSEALPSRNTEAFF. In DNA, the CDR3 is TGTGCCAGCAGTGAAGCGCTTCCGAGCCGGAACACTGAAGCTTTCTTT.

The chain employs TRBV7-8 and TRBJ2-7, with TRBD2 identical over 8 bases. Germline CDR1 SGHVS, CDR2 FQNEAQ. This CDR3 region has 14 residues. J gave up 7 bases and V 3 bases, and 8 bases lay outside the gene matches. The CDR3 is CASSFDAGGGEQYF. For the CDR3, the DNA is TGTGCCAGCAGCTTTGATGCGGGAGGCGGGGAGCAGTACTTC.

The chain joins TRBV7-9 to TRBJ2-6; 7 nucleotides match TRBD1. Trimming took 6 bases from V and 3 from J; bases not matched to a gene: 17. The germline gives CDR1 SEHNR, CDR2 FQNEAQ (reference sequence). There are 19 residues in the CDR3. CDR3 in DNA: TGTGCCAGCAGTTCAACCCAGACAGGGTTAATAGGTGGGGCCAACGTCCTGACTTTC. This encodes CASSSTQTGLIGGANVLTF.

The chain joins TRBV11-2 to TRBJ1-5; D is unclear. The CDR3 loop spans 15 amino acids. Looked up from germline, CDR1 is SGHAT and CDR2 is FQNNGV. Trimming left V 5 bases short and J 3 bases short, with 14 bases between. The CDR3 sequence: CASSPSDGINQPQHF. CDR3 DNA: TGTGCCAGCAGCCCCTCGGACGGGATCAATCAGCCCCAGCATTTT.

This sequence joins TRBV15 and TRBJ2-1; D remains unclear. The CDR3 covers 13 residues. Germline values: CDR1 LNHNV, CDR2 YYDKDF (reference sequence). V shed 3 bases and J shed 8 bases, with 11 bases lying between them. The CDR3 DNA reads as TGTGCCACCAGCAGGGTAGGTCGGGATGAGCAGTTCTTC. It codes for CATSRVGRDEQFF.

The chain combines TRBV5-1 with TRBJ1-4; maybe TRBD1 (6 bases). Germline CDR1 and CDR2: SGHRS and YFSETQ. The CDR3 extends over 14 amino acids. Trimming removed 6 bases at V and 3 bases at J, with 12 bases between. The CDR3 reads CASNPGAANEKLFF. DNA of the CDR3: TGCGCCAGCAACCCAGGGGCTGCTAATGAAAAACTGTTTTTT.

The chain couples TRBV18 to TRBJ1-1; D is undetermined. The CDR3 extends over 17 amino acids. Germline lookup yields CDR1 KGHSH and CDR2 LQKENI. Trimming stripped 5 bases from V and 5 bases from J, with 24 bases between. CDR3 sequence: CASSFRQAISSGTEAFF. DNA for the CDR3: TGTGCCAGCTCATTCCGGCAGGCGATCTCCTCGGGGACTGAAGCTTTCTTT.

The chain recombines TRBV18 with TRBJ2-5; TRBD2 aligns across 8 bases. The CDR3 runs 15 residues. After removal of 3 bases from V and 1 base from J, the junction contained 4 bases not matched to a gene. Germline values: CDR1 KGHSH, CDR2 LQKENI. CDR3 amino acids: CASSPLAGRQETQYF. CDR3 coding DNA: TGTGCCAGCTCACCTTTAGCGGGGCGCCAAGAGACCCAGTACTTC.

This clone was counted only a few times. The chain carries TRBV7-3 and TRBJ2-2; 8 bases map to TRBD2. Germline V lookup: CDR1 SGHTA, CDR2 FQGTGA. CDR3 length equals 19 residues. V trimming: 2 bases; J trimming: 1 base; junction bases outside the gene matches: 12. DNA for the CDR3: TGTGCCAGCAGCTTAGTCGCCAGCGGGAGAATGGGGAACACCGGGGAGCTGTTTTTT. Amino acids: CASSLVASGRMGNTGELFF. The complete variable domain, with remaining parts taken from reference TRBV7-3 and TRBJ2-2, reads GAGVSQTPSNKVTEKGKYVELRCDPISGHTALYWYRQSLGQGPEFLIYFQGTGAADDSGLPNDRFFAVRPEGSVSTLKIQRTERGDSAVYLCASSLVASGRMGNTGELFFGEGSRLTVL.

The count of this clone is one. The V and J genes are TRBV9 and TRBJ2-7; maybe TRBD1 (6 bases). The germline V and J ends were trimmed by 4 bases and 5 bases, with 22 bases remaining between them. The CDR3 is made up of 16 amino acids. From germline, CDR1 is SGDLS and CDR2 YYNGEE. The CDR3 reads CASSTHGGVTGDEQYF. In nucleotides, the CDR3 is TGTGCCAGCAGCACACATGGTGGGGTGACAGGAGACGAGCAGTACTTC.

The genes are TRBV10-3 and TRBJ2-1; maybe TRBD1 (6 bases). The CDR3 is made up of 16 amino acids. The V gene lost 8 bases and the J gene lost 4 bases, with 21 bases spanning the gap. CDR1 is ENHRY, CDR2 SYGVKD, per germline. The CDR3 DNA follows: TGTGCCATCGGGCAGGGGCCCCTCCAAAATTACAATGAGCAGTTCTTC. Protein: CAIGQGPLQNYNEQFF.

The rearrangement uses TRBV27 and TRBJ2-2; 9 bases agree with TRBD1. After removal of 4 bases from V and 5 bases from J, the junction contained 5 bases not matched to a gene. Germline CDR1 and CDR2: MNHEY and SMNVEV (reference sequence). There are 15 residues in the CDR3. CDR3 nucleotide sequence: TGTGCCAGCAGTTGGGGGACAGGGAGAACCGGGGAGCTGTTTTTT. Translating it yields CASSWGTGRTGELFF.

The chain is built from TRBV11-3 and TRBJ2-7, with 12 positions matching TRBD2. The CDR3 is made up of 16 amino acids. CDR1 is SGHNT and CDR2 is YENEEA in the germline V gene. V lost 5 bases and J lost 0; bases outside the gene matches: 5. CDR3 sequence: CASSPRTSGNSYEQYF. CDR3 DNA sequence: TGTGCCAGCAGCCCGCGGACTAGCGGGAACTCCTACGAGCAGTACTTC.

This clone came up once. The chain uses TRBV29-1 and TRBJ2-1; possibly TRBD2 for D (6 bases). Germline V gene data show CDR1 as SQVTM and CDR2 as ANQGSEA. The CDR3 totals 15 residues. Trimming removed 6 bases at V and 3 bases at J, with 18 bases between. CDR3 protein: CSVEKLRTNYNEQFF. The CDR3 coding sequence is TGCAGCGTCGAGAAATTGCGGACTAACTACAATGAGCAGTTCTTC.

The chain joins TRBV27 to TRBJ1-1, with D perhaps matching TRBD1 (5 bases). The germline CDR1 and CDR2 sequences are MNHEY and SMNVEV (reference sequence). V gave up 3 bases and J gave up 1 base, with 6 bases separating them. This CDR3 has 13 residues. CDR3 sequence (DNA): TGTGCCAGCAGTTTGACAGAGAACACTGAAGCTTTCTTT. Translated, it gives CASSLTENTEAFF.

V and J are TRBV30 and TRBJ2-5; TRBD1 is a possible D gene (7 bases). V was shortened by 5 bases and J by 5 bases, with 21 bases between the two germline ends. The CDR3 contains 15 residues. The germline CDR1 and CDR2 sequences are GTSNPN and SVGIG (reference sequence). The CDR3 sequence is CAWLRGSRGEETQYF. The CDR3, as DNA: TGTGCCTGGCTAAGAGGTAGCAGGGGGGAGGAGACCCAGTACTTC.

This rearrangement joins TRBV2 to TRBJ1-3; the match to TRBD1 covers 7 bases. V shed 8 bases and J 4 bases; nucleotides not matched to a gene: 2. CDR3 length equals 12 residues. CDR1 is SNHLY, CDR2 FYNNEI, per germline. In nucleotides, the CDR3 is TGTGCCAGCCAGGGGGACGGAAACACCATATATTTT. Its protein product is CASQGDGNTIYF.

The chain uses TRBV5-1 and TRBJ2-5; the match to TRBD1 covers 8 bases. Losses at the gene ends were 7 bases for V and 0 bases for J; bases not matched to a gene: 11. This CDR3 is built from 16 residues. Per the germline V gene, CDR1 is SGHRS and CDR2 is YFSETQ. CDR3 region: CASGDGRTGYQETQYF. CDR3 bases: TGCGCCAGCGGGGATGGGCGGACAGGGTACCAAGAGACCCAGTACTTC.

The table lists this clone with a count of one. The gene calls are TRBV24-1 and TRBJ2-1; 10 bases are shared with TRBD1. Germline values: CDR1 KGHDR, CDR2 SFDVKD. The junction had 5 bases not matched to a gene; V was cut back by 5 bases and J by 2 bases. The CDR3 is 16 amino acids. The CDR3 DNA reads TGTGCCACCAGTGCCGGACAGGGGGGAGCCTACAATGAGCAGTTCTTC. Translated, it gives CATSAGQGGAYNEQFF.

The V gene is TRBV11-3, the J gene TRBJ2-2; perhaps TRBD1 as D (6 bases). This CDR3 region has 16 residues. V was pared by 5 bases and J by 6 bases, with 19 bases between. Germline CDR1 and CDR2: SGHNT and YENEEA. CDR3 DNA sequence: TGTGCCAGCAGCCAACGGGAAACAGGGTACCCCGGGGAGCTGTTTTTT. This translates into CASSQRETGYPGELFF.

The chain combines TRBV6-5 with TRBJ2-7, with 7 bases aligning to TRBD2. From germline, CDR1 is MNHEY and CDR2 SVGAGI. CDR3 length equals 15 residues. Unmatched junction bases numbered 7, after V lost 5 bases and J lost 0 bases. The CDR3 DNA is TGTGCCAGCAGTAATAGCGGGCGCCGCTCCTACGAGCAGTACTTC. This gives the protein CASSNSGRRSYEQYF.